This entry features one TCR beta chain sequence. Sequencing was performed with immunoSEQ multiplex PCR; in TCRdb, only in-frame clones are kept and a portion is missing. The sample contains about 85,000 clones, 80% to 90% of which appear only once. This CDR3 region has 16 residues. The junction had 9 bases not matched to a gene; V was cut back by 0 bases and J by 5 bases. Germline CDR1 reads LNHNV; CDR2 reads YYDKDF (reference sequence). This sample was taken from a study of OX40 agonist ivuxolimab in advanced cancers. The clonotype originates from an adult with an advanced solid tumor such as melanoma, head and neck, liver or kidney cancer. The chain carries TRBV15 and TRBJ1-1, with 7 positions matching TRBD1. Sequenced here: CD4+ or CD8+ T cells sorted from blood, sampled in a trial of the OX40 agonist ivuxolimab. The CDR3 region has the DNA TGTGCCACCAGCAGAGATGAGCAGGGGGAAGGGACTGAAGCTTTCTTT. The encoded protein is CATSRDEQGEGTEAFF.